These 18 T cell receptor beta chains were all obtained from the same sample, sequenced in a study of post-analysis software for immune sequencing data. The TCR beta cDNA libraries contained unique molecular identifiers. TCRdb recomputed calls from the PCR reads with MiXCR, one row per CDR3 protein. The data show hundreds of thousands of distinct CDR3 sequences, roughly 30% seen once. Findings and caveats of the study: Several TRBV segments, TRBV5-6, TRBV5-1 and TRBV20-1 among them, were found more frequent in patients than controls.

These TCRs are of unknown antigen specificity. Source material: blood. The origin of the receptors is a girl under 18 with multiple sclerosis.

This clonotype has a single count. The chain couples TRBV9 to TRBJ2-1; D not resolved. The assigned J gene may be wrong: the sequence end matches TRBJ2-7 better. CDR3 size: 19 residues. Germline CDR1 reads SGDLS; CDR2 reads YYNGEE. CDR3 nucleotide sequence: TGTGCCAGCAGCGTAGCTACGGCCTGGTTTAGTCCCCCTTACAATGAGCAGTACTTC. This gives the protein CASSVATAWFSPPYNEQYF.

The chain couples TRBV6-2 or TRBV6-3 to TRBJ1-1, with no clear D. CDR1 is MNHEY, CDR2 SVGEGT, per germline. The length of the CDR3 is 18 residues. Deletions cut 5 bases from V and 4 bases from J, with 26 bases between. The CDR3 DNA sequence: TGTGCCAGCAGTCAGATTAATCTACCCGAGAGGGTCCCCACTGAAGCTTTCTTT. Protein: CASSQINLPERVPTEAFF.

This clonotype was detected once. This chain connects TRBV7-2 to TRBJ2-7; 11 nucleotides align to TRBD2. The CDR3 covers 18 residues. In germline, CDR1 is SGHTA, CDR2 FQGNSA. The junction had 14 bases not matched to a gene; V was cut back by 4 bases and J by 3 bases. The CDR3 DNA follows: TGTGCCAGCAGCTCCCTGGGGGTAGCGGGAGGGATAAGCTACGAGCAGTACTTC. Amino acid sequence: CASSSLGVAGGISYEQYF.

The chain joins TRBV11-2 to TRBJ1-2; D not resolved. Germline-derived CDR1 and CDR2 are SGHAT and FQNNGV. With 0 bases removed from V and 6 bases from J, the gap between germline ends came to 14 bases. There are 15 residues in the CDR3. For the CDR3, the DNA is TGTGCCAGCAGCTTAGATTCGTTAGGGCGAGATGGCTACACCTTC. This sequence encodes CASSLDSLGRDGYTF.

This chain connects TRBV29-1 to TRBJ2-3; 12 bases are shared with TRBD2. With V trimmed by 6 bases and J by 8 bases, 6 bases remained unmatched. This CDR3 has 13 residues. The germline CDR1 and CDR2 sequences are SQVTM and ANQGSEA. As DNA, the CDR3 is TGCAGCGTGACTTCTAGCGGGAGGGTTACGCAGTATTTT. Residues: CSVTSSGRVTQYF.

J is TRBJ1-2 and V is TRBV20-1; D might be TRBD1 (5 bases). Germline CDR1 is DFQATT and CDR2 is SNEGSKA (reference sequence). Trimming removed 0 bases from V and 6 bases from J, with 20 bases in between. This CDR3 is 16 amino acids long. CDR3 amino acids: CSARDVRRQSADGYTF. The DNA of the CDR3 is TGCAGTGCTAGAGATGTCCGAAGACAGTCTGCTGATGGCTACACCTTC.

V and J are TRBV25-1 and TRBJ2-6, with 12 bases aligning to TRBD1. Trimming cost V 6 bases and J 3 bases; bases outside gene matches: 6. The germline V gene has CDR1 MGHDK and CDR2 SYGVNS. The length of the CDR3 is 17 residues. The CDR3 loop reads CASSGGTGGFGANVLTF. In DNA, the CDR3 is TGTGCCAGCAGCGGCGGGACAGGGGGCTTTGGGGCCAACGTCCTGACTTTC.

This chain links TRBV28 with TRBJ2-7; weak D call: TRBD1 (5 bases). The V end was cut by 6 bases, the J end by 4 bases, with 7 bases between. Germline CDR1 and CDR2: MDHEN and SYDVKM. The CDR3 is 11 residues long. Written as DNA, the CDR3 is TGTGCCAGCAGGACAGATTACGAGCAGTACTTC. This encodes CASRTDYEQYF.

This clonotype was seen a few times. V is TRBV12-3 or TRBV12-4 and J is TRBJ2-4; perhaps TRBD2 as D (5 bases). V gave up 6 bases and J gave up 7 bases, with 13 bases separating them. The CDR3 contains 13 residues. The CDR3 DNA reads as TGTGCCAGCAGCCGATTCCCGGGGAACATTCAGTACTTC. It translates to CASSRFPGNIQYF.

The V and J genes are TRBV7-9 and TRBJ1-1; tentative D call: TRBD1 (6 bases). The V end lost 2 bases, the J end lost 6 bases, and 16 bases lay between the germline ends. The germline CDR1 and CDR2 sequences are SEHNR and FQNEAQ (reference sequence). CDR3 size: 15 residues. The CDR3 nucleotides are TGTGCCAGCAGCTTAAGGGGGGCCACAGTCGCTGAAGCTTTCTTT. It encodes CASSLRGATVAEAFF.

This clonotype was detected only a few times. The rearrangement joins TRBV7-9 to TRBJ2-1; D call uncertain. From germline, CDR1 is SEHNR and CDR2 FQNEAQ (reference sequence). The CDR3 extends over 12 amino acids. Between the trimmed V and J ends, which lost 3 bases and 9 bases, there was a span of 9 bases. This CDR3 is CASSFLPGEQFF. The CDR3, as DNA: TGTGCCAGCAGCTTTTTGCCTGGTGAGCAGTTCTTC.

To note about this clonotype: An end of the junction differs from the germline gene, which may be a read error. In nucleotides, the CDR3 is TGTGCCAGCAGTTTTGTGTATGGCGGGGCCTACGGGCAGTACTTC. It yields the protein CASSFVYGGAYGQYF. V and J are TRBV28 and TRBJ2-7, with a tentative D call TRBD2 (6 bases). The CDR3 totals 15 residues. Germline V gene sequence: CDR1 MDHEN, CDR2 SYDVKM.

This sequence joins TRBV5-1 and TRBJ2-3; TRBD2 matches 15 bases. V dropped 3 bases and J dropped 2; count of bases not matched to a gene: 7. CDR3 size: 18 residues. CDR1 is SGHRS and CDR2 is YFSETQ in the germline V gene. The CDR3 bases are TGCGCCAGCAGCTCCGGGACTAGCGGGAGGCGAAACACAGATACGCAGTATTTT. The encoded protein is CASSSGTSGRRNTDTQYF.

This clonotype occurred many times. The V gene is TRBV5-1, the J gene TRBJ2-7, with 8 nucleotides matching TRBD1. CDR3 length equals 14 residues. Germline V gene data show CDR1 as SGHRS and CDR2 as YFSETQ. The J segment lost 1 base and the V segment lost 0 bases, leaving 0 bases of the junction unmatched. The chain's CDR3 is CASSLGDRSYEQYF. CDR3 DNA: TGCGCCAGCAGCTTGGGGGACAGGTCCTACGAGCAGTACTTC.

V usage is TRBV12-5 and J usage is TRBJ2-3; 7 nucleotides agree with TRBD2. The CDR3 extends over 17 amino acids. Germline-derived CDR1 and CDR2 are LGHNT and FRNRAP. V trimming: 6 bases; J trimming: 1 base; junction bases outside the gene matches: 13. This CDR3 is CASGNAREGLGTDTQYF. The CDR3 DNA follows: TGTGCTAGTGGCAACGCCAGGGAGGGGTTGGGCACAGATACGCAGTATTTT.

The gene calls are TRBV5-1 and TRBJ1-5, with 8 bases aligning to TRBD1. CDR3 length equals 14 residues. The V gene's germline CDR1 is SGHRS and CDR2 YFSETQ. Trimming took 4 bases from V and 9 from J; bases not matched to a gene: 9. This chain's CDR3 is CASSLGQGQGPQHF. CDR3 in DNA: TGCGCCAGCAGCCTCGGACAGGGCCAGGGGCCCCAGCATTTT.

This clonotype was counted a few times. The chain carries TRBV20-1 and TRBJ2-4; D remains ambiguous. In germline, CDR1 is DFQATT, CDR2 SNEGSKA (reference sequence). Trimming removed 1 base at V and 0 bases at J, with 10 bases between. The CDR3 is 15 residues long. CDR3 sequence: CSARALALAKNIQYF. The DNA for the CDR3 is TGCAGTGCTAGAGCGTTAGCTTTAGCCAAAAACATTCAGTACTTC.

This clonotype was recorded a few times. The J gene is TRBJ1-3, the V gene TRBV12-3 or TRBV12-4; D gene unclear. CDR3 length: 12 amino acids. CDR3 nucleotides: TGTGCTGTGGGCCCCTCTGGAAACACCATATATTTT. This translates into CAVGPSGNTIYF.